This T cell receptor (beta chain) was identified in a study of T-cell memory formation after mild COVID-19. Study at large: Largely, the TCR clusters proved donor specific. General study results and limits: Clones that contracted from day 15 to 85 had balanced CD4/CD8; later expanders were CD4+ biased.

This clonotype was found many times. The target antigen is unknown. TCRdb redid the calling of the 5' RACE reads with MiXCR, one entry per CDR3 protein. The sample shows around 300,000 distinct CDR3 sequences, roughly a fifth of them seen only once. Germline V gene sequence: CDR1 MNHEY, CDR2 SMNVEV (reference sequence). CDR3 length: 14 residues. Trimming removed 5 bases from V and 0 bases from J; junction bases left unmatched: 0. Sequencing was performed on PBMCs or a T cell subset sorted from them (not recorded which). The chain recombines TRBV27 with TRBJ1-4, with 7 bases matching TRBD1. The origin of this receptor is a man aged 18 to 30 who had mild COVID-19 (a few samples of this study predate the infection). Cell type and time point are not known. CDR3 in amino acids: CASSTGATNEKLFF. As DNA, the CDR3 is TGTGCCAGCAGTACAGGGGCAACTAATGAAAAACTGTTTTTT.